This T cell receptor (beta chain) was recorded in a study of blood T cell repertoires in COVID-19. The method was immunoSEQ multiplex PCR; TCRdb's version includes in-frame clones alone and lacks a portion of them. The sample has a few hundred thousand clones, about 85% seen once. The sequence was obtained from a man aged 35-49 years who had recovered from COVID-19. Source material: PBMCs or T cells enriched from blood (not recorded which).

The chain's CDR3 is CASSLAGSMNTEAFF. The CDR3 DNA sequence: TGTGCCAGCAGCCTTGCAGGGTCAATGAACACTGAAGCTTTCTTT. The chain employs TRBV28 and TRBJ1-1; D is possibly TRBD1 (5 bases). Germline V gene sequence: CDR1 MDHEN, CDR2 SYDVKM. Trimming shortened V by 6 bases and J by 0 bases, and 14 bases separated the two germline ends. The CDR3 has 15 residues.